The TCR beta chain under discussion was sequenced for a study of patients and donors after allogeneic stem cell transplantation. From germline, CDR1 is SGHTA and CDR2 FQGNSA. The CDR3 length is 15 residues. Trimming removed 4 bases from V and 2 bases from J; junction bases left unmatched: 3. This clonotype occurred a few times. TCRdb re-called the RT-PCR reads with MiXCR, one entry per CDR3 protein. The sample lists 200,000 to 250,000 distinct CDR3 sequences, 13% to 15% occurring once. This receptor was obtained from a human donor who was either an allogeneic HSCT recipient or a stem cell or donor lymphocyte infusion donor (not recorded which). It is not recorded whose cells these are; they may come from a transplant donor. The V and J genes are TRBV7-2 and TRBJ2-5, with 11 nucleotides matching TRBD2. The sample comprised blood, either unsorted or a sorted T cell fraction (not recorded which). CDR3 in DNA: TGTGCCAGCAGCTCTAGCGGGAGGAGTCAAGAGACCCAGTACTTC. It codes for CASSSSGRSQETQYF.